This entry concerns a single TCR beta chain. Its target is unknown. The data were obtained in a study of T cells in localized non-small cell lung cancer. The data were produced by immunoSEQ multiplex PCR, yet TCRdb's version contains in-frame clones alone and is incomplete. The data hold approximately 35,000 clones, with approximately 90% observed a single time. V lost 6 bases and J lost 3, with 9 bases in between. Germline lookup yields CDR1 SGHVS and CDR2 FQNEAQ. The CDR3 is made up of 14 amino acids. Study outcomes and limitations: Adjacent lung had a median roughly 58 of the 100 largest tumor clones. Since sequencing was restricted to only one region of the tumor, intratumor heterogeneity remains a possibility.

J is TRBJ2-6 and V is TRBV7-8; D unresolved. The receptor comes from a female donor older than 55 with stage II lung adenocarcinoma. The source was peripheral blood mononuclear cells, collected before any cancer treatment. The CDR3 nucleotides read TGTGCCAGCAGTCCCCCCGGTGGGGCCAACGTCCTGACTTTC. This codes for CASSPPGGANVLTF.